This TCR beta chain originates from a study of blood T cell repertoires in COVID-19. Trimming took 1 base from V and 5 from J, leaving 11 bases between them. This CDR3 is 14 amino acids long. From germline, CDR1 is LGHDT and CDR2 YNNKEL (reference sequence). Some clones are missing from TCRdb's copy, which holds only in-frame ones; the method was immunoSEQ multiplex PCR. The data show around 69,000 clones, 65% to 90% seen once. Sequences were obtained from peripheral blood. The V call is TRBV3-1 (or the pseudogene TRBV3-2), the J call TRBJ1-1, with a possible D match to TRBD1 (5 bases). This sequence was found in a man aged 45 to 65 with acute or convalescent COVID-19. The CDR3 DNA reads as TGTGCCAGCAGCCAAGTATCGGGGGATACTGAAGCTTTCTTT. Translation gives CASSQVSGDTEAFF.